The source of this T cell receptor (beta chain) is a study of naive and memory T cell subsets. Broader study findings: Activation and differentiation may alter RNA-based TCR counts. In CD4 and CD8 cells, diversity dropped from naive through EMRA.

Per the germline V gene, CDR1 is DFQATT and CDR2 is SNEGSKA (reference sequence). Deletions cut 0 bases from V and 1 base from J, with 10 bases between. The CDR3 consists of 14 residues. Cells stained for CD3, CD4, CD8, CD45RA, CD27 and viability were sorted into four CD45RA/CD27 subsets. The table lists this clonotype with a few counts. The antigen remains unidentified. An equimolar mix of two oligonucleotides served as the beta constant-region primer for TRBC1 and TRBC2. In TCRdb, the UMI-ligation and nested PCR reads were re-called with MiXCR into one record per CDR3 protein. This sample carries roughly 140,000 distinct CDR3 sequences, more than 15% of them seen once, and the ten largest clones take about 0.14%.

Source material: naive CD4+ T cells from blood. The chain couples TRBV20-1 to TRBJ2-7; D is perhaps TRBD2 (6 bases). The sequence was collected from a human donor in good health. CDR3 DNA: TGCAGTGCTAGAGACCGAGGACTATCCTACGAGCAGTACTTC. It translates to CSARDRGLSYEQYF.